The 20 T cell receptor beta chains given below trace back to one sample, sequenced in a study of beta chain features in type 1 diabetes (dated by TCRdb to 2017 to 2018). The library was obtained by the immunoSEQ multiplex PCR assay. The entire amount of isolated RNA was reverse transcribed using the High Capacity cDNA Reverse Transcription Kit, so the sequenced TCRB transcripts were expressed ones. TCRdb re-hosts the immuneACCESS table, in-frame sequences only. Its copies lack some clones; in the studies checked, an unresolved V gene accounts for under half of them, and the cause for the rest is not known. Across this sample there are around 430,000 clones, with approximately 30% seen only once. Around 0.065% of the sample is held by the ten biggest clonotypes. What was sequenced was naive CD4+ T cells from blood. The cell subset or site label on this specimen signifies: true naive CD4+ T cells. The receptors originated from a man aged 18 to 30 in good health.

CDR3 nucleotides: TGTGCCAGCAGTTACCGGGACAGCTATGGCTACACCTTC. Translated: CASSYRDSYGYTF. The chain is built from TRBV27 and TRBJ1-2; 7 positions agree with TRBD1. After removal of 4 bases from V and 4 bases from J, the junction contained 3 bases not matched to a gene. The CDR3 sequence is 13 residues long. Germline loops: CDR1 MNHEY, CDR2 SMNVEV (reference sequence).

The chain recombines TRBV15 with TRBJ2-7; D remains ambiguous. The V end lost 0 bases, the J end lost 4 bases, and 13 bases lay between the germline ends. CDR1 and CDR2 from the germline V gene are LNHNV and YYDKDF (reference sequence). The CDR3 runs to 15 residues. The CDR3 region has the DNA TGTGCCACCAGCAGAGATCTGGACGTCTATTACGAGCAGTACTTC. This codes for CATSRDLDVYYEQYF.

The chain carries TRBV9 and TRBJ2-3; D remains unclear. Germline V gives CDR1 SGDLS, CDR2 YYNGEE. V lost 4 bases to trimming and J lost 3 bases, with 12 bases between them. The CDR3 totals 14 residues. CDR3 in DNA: TGTGCCAGCAGCCCTGCGGCCGTGACAGATACGCAGTATTTT. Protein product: CASSPAAVTDTQYF.

The DNA for the CDR3 is TGTGCCAGCACCTCCCCAGCGGGAGCCACAGATACGCAGTATTTT. Its translation: CASTSPAGATDTQYF. The V gene is TRBV27, the J gene TRBJ2-3, with 8 nucleotides matching TRBD2. Trimming took 7 bases from V and 2 from J; bases not matched to a gene: 8. Germline loops: CDR1 MNHEY, CDR2 SMNVEV (reference sequence). This CDR3 spans 15 amino acids.

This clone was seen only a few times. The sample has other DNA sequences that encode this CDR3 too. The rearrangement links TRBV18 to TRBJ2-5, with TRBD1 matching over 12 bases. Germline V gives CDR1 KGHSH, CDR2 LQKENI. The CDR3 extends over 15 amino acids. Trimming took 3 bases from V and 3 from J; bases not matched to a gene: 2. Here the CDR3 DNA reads TGTGCCAGCTCACCCGGGACAGGGGGCGAAGAGACCCAGTACTTC. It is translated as CASSPGTGGEETQYF.

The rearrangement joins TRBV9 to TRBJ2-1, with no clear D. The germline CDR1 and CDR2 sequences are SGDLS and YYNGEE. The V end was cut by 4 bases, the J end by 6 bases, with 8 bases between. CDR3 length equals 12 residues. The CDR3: CASSLPSNEQFF. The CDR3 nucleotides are TGTGCCAGCAGCCTCCCTAGCAATGAGCAGTTCTTC.

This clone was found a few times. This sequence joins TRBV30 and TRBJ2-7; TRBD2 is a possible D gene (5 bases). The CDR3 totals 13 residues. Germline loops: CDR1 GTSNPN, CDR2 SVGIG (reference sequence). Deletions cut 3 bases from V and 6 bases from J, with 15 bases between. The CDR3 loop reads CAWSLSVSGEQYF. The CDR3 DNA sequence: TGTGCCTGGAGCCTTAGCGTCTCCGGCGAGCAGTACTTC.

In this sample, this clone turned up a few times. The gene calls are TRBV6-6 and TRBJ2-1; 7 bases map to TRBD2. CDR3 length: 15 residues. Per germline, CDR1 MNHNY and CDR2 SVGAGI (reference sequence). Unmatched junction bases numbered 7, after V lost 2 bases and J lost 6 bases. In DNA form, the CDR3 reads TGTGCCAGCAGTTACGGGTCGGGGGGACTCAATGAGCAGTTCTTC. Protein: CASSYGSGGLNEQFF.

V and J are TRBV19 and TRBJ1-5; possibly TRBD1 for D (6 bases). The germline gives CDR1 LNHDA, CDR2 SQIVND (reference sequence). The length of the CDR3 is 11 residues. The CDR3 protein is CGTGPNQPQHF. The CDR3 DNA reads TGTGGAACAGGGCCAAATCAGCCCCAGCATTTT.

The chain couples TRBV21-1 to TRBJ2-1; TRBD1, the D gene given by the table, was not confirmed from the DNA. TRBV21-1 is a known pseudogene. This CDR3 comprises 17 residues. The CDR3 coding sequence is TGTGCCAGCAGACTCCTTCCTGGACAGGGGAAGCTAGGTGAGCAGTTCTTC. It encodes CASRLLPGQGKLGEQFF.

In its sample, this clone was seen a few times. The CDR3 sequence: CAWSKISYEQYF. As DNA, the CDR3 is TGTGCCTGGAGCAAGATCTCCTACGAGCAGTACTTC. The J gene is TRBJ2-7, the V gene TRBV30; D call uncertain. The CDR3 loop spans 12 amino acids. The germline CDR1 and CDR2 sequences are GTSNPN and SVGIG (reference sequence). Trimming cost V 3 bases and J 0 bases, with 6 bases left between them. Full variable domain (outside the CDR3, taken from reference TRBV30 and TRBJ2-7): SQTIHQWPATLVQPVGSPLSLECTVEGTSNPNLYWYRQAAGRGLQLLFYSVGIGQISSEVPQNLSASRPQDRQFILSSKKLLLSDSGFYLCAWSKISYEQYFGPGTRLTVT.

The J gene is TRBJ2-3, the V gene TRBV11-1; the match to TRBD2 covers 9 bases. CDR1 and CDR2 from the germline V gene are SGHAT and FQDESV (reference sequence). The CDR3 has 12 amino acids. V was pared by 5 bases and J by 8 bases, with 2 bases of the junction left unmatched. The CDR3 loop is CASSQREVTQYF. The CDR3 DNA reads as TGTGCCAGCAGCCAGCGGGAGGTTACGCAGTATTTT.

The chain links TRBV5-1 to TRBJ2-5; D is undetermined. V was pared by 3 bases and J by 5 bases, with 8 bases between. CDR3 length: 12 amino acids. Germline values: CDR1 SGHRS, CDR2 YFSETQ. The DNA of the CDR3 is TGCGCCAGCAGCTCCCAATGGGAGACCCAGTACTTC. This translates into CASSSQWETQYF.

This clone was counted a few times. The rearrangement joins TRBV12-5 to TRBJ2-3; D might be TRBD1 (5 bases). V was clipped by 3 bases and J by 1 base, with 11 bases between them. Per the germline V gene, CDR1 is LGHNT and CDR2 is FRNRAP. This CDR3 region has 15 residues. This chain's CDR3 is CASGFAATGTDTQYF. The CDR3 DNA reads TGTGCTAGTGGTTTTGCCGCGACAGGCACAGATACGCAGTATTTT.

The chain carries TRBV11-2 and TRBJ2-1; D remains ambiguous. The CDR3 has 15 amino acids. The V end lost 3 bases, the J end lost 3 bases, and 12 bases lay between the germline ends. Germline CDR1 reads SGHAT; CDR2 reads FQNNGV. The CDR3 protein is CASSFLRLGYNEQFF. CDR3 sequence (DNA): TGTGCCAGCAGCTTTTTGAGATTGGGCTACAATGAGCAGTTCTTC. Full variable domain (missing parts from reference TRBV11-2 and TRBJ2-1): EAGVAQSPRYKIIEKRQSVAFWCNPISGHATLYWYQQILGQGPKLLIQFQNNGVVDDSQLPKDRFSAERLKGVDSTLKIQPAKLEDSAVYLCASSFLRLGYNEQFFGPGTRLTVL.

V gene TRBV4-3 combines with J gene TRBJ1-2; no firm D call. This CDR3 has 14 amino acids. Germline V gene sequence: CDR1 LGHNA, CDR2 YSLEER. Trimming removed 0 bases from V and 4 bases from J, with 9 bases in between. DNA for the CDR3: TGCGCCAGCAGCCAAGAGCAGGCAGGCTATGGCTACACCTTC. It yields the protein CASSQEQAGYGYTF.

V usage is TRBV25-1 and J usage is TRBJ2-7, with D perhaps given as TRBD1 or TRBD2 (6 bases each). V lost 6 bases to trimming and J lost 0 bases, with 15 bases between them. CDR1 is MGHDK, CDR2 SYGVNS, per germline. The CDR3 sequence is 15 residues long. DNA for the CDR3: TGTGCCAGCAGGAAGTCGGGGGCCGGCTCCTACGAGCAGTACTTC. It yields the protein CASRKSGAGSYEQYF.

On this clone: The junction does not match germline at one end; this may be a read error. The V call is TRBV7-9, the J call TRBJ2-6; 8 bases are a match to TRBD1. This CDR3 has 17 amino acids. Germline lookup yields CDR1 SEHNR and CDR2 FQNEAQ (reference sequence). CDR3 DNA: TGTGCCAGCACCTTAGGGACAGGTTTCTCTGGGGCCAACGTCCTGACTTTC. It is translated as CASTLGTGFSGANVLTF. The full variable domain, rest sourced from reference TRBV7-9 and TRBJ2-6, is DTGVSQNPRHKITKRGQNVTFRCDPISEHNRLYWYRQTLGQGPEFLTYFQNEAQLEKSRLLSDRFSAERPKGSFSTLEIQRTEQGDSAMYLCASTLGTGFSGANVLTFGAGSRLTVL.

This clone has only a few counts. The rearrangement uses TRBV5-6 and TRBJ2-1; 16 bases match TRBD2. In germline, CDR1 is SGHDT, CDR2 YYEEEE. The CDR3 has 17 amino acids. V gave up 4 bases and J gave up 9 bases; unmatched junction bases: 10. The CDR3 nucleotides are TGTGCCAGCAGCCTGGGACTAGCGGGAGGGCCGCGCGGTGAGCAGTTCTTC. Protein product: CASSLGLAGGPRGEQFF.

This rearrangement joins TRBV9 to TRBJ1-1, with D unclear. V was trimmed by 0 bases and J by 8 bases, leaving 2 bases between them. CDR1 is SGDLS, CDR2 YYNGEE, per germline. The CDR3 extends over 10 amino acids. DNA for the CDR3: TGTGCCAGCAGCGTAGAGGAAGCTTTCTTT. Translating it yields CASSVEEAFF.